This T cell receptor (beta chain) was found in a study of CD4+ T cells in melanoma. The study, taken as a whole, reports: Diverse differentiation states were reported for melanoma neoantigen-specific CD4+ T cells. CD8+ T cell, macrophage and B cell function reportedly correlated with neoantigen-specific CD4+ T cells.

The V end lost 4 bases, the J end lost 1 base, and 12 bases lay between the germline ends. In germline, CDR1 is SGHRS, CDR2 YFSETQ. The CDR3 extends over 16 amino acids. The method was immunoSEQ multiplex PCR; TCRdb's version includes in-frame clones alone and lacks a portion of them. This repertoire shows more than 12,000 clones, about 60% found once; its top ten account for around 13%. With regard to this clone: The antigen is not known.

The rearrangement joins TRBV5-1 to TRBJ2-6; the D is unclear. Material for sequencing was cells from a culture (not recorded whether cultured in vitro). The receptor was derived from a human donor with melanoma. CDR3 in DNA: TGCGCCAGCAGCGTCTCGTGGGCGTCTGGGGCCAACGTCCTGACTTTC. It translates to CASSVSWASGANVLTF.